This T cell receptor (beta chain) is drawn from a study of graft-versus-host responses after intestinal transplantation. Across the study: Transplant types were multivisceral, liver-intestinal, or isolated intestinal.

Libraries were prepared by immunoSEQ multiplex PCR; TCRdb keeps only in-frame clonotypes and omits some of them. This sample has approximately 92,000 clones; approximately 90% occur once, and the top ten carry 5% to 6.5%. There are 13 residues in the CDR3. V was clipped by 10 bases and J by 1 base; unmatched bases: 3. CDR1 and CDR2 from the germline V gene are LNHDA and SQIVND (reference sequence). With regard to this clone: No antigen is known for it.

Notes on the study in general: GvH clones were found in recipient marrow; some appeared first in ileum or blood. GvH clone levels peaked in circulation, and this peak was associated with early post-transplant HvG declines.

The sample was unstimulated CD8+ T cells sorted from spleen or lymph node cells, taken before intestinal transplant. The gene calls are TRBV19 and TRBJ2-2; TRBD1 matches at 7 bases. This TCR derives from a human donor who received an intestinal transplant. In nucleotides, the CDR3 is TGTGCCACTCGGGACAGGAACACCGGGGAGCTGTTTTTT. Translation gives CATRDRNTGELFF.